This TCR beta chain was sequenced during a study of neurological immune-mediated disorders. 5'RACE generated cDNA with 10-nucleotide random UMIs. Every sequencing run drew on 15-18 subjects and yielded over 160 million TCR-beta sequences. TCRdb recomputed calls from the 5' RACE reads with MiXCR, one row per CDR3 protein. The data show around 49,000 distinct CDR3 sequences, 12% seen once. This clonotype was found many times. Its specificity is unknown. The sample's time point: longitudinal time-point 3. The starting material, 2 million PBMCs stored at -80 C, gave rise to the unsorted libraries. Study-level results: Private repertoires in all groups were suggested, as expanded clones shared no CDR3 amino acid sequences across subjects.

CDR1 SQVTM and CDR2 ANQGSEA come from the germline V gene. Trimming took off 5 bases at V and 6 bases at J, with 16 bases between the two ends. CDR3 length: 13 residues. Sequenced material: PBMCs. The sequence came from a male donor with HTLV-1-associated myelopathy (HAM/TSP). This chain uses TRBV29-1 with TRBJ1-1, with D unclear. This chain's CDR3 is CSVTPVMAAEAFF. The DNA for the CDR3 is TGCAGCGTTACCCCTGTCATGGCCGCTGAAGCTTTCTTT.